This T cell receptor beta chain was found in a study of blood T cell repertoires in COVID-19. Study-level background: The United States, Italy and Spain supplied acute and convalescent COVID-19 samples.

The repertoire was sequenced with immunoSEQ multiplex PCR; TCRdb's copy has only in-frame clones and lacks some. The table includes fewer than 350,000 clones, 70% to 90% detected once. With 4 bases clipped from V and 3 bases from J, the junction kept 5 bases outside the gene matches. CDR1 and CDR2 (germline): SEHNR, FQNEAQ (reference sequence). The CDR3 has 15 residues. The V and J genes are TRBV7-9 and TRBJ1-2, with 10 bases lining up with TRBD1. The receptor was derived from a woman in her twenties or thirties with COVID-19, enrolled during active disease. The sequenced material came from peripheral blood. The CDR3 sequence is CASSSPGQGYYGYTF. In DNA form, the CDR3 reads TGTGCCAGCAGCTCACCGGGACAGGGGTACTATGGCTACACCTTC.